Following are 2 T cell receptor beta chains from one sample sequenced in a study of T-cell reconstitution after alpha-beta-depleted transplantation in children listed by TCRdb under 2016. The sample's treatment or condition label is to be understood as: allogeneic hematopoietic cell transplantation with graft depleted of TCRalphabeta T cells and CD19 B cells. The library came from PCR. The reads were generated on an Illumina HiSeq 2500. Molecular barcoding was employed in the preparation of TCR libraries, with unique molecular identifiers being used to normalize TCRbeta repertoire quantification. TCRdb applied fastp at Q25 and MiXCR to the public reads, then kept only in-frame beta chains. Each CDR3 protein appears once, grouped with its most common genes and DNA. The sample table shows around 490,000 distinct CDR3 sequences, and 11% are seen once. The top ten constitute 12% to 15% of the sample.

The starting material was PBMCs, mostly from graft donor cells, obtained 180 days after TCRalphabeta/CD19-depleted stem cell transplant. All receptors come from a female patient between 2 and 10 years old who had a stem cell transplant for aplastic anemia, so the T cells may come from the graft donor.

The rearrangement uses TRBV7-8 and TRBJ2-5, with 8 positions matching TRBD2. Looked up from germline, CDR1 is SGHVS and CDR2 is FQNEAQ. With 4 bases clipped from V and 5 bases from J, the junction kept 6 bases outside the gene matches. CDR3 length: 14 residues. CDR3 sequence (DNA): TGTGCCAGCAGCTCATTAGCGGGAAGGGAGACCCAGTACTTC. Translated: CASSSLAGRETQYF.

This clonotype was detected ten times or more. The gene calls are TRBV18 and TRBJ1-2; D perhaps matches TRBD1 (6 bases). The CDR3 covers 15 residues. The V end lost 6 bases, the J end lost 2 bases, and 16 bases lay between the germline ends. Germline V CDR1 and CDR2: KGHSH, LQKENI. Here the CDR3 reads CASSRGTHENYGYTF. DNA for the CDR3: TGTGCCAGCTCCCGCGGGACACACGAAAACTATGGCTACACCTTC.